This TCR beta chain was captured in a study of blood T cell repertoires in COVID-19. About the research overall: Donors in the United States, Italy and Spain gave samples during acute or convalescent COVID-19. Sample material is recorded as cDNA or gDNA derived from T cells, B-cell-depleted T cells, or PBMCs.

The assay was immunoSEQ multiplex PCR, and TCRdb's table has in-frame clones only and misses some. Of approximately 240,000 clones in the sample, 83% are singletons; the top ten hold 1.3%. V gave up 3 bases and J gave up 8 bases; unmatched junction bases: 8. Germline-derived CDR1 and CDR2 are KGHDR and SFDVKD. The CDR3 covers 15 residues. The origin of this receptor is a woman aged 25 to 39 with COVID-19, enrolled during active disease. The sample comprised peripheral blood. The V gene is TRBV24-1, the J gene TRBJ1-4, with 7 bases aligning to TRBD1. CDR3 sequence: CATSDTGVGGEKLFF. CDR3 coding DNA: TGTGCCACCAGTGATACAGGGGTAGGTGGAGAAAAACTGTTTTTT.